The clone carrying this TCR beta chain came up a few times. Via MiXCR, TCRdb re-called the RT-PCR reads, giving one row per CDR3 protein. The repertoire holds 650,000 to 800,000 distinct CDR3 sequences, with 13% to 15% as singletons. Germline lookup yields CDR1 LGHDT and CDR2 YNNKEL (reference sequence). The CDR3 extends over 15 amino acids. Trimming at V came to 2 bases and at J to 2 bases, leaving 3 bases not matched to a gene. This clonotype was obtained from a female donor in good health, serving as a healthy control. The V and J genes are TRBV3-1 and TRBJ2-1; 7 nucleotides match TRBD2. Material for sequencing was memory CD4+ T cells from blood. CDR3 sequence (DNA): TGTGCCAGCAGCCAACAGAGCGGGGCCTACAATGAGCAGTTCTTC. Protein product: CASSQQSGAYNEQFF.